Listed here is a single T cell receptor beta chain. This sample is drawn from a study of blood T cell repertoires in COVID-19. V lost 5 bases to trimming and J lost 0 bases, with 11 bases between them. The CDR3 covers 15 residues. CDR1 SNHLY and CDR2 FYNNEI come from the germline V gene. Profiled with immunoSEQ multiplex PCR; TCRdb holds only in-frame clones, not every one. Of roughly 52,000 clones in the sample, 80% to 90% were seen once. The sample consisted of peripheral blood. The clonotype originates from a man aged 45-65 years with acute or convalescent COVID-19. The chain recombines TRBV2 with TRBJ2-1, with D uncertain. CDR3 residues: CASSLAESSYNEQFF. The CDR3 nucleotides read TGTGCCAGCAGTTTAGCTGAAAGCTCCTACAATGAGCAGTTCTTC.